Presented here are 20 T cell receptor beta chains from one specimen sequenced in a study of T cells after yellow fever vaccination. TCRdb redid the calling of the 5' RACE reads with MiXCR, one entry per CDR3 protein. The repertoire includes a few hundred thousand distinct CDR3 sequences, under 5% of them detected once, and 20% to 25% sits in the top ten. The material sequenced was PBMCs, taken 5 days after the yellow fever booster vaccination. These receptors were collected from a man aged 18 to 29 who received the YFV17D yellow fever vaccine.

In its sample, this clonotype was seen a few times. The CDR3 DNA reads as TGTGCCAGTAGCGACAGGGGGCGAAACACCGGGGAGCTGTTTTTT. Protein product: CASSDRGRNTGELFF. The chain combines TRBV19 with TRBJ2-2, with TRBD1 matching over 10 bases. The V gene's germline CDR1 is LNHDA and CDR2 SQIVND (reference sequence). J gave up 2 bases and V 6 bases, and 3 bases lay outside the gene matches. The CDR3 sequence is 15 residues long.

This clonotype was counted only a few times. V is TRBV5-6 and J is TRBJ2-5, with D perhaps TRBD1 (6 bases). Germline CDR1 and CDR2: SGHDT and YYEEEE. Trimming removed 2 bases at V and 6 bases at J, with 14 bases between. There are 14 residues in the CDR3. CDR3 sequence reads: CASSFGGRGQTQYF. The DNA of the CDR3 is TGTGCCAGCAGCTTTGGGGGCAGGGGACAGACCCAGTACTTC.

The chain employs TRBV7-2 and TRBJ2-3; no clear D gene. V was cut by 2 bases and J by 8 bases, with 8 bases left in between. This CDR3 comprises 12 residues. CDR1 SGHTA and CDR2 FQGNSA come from the germline V gene. In DNA, the CDR3 is TGTGCCAGCAGCTTATTCGAAGGTACGCAGTATTTT. This translates into CASSLFEGTQYF.

This clonotype appeared a few times. This sequence joins TRBV4-1 and TRBJ1-1; D not certain. Per the germline V gene, CDR1 is MGHRA and CDR2 is YSYEKL. The CDR3 contains 14 residues. V shed 0 bases and J shed 10 bases, with 15 bases lying between them. Here the CDR3 DNA reads TGCGCCAGCAGCCAAGATCCCCCGGCCCGGGGAGCTTTCTTT. Its translation: CASSQDPPARGAFF.

This clonotype was counted many times. The gene calls are TRBV9 and TRBJ2-1; 8 bases match TRBD2. The CDR3 has 16 residues. Trimming cost V 3 bases and J 0 bases; bases outside gene matches: 5. Germline V gene data show CDR1 as SGDLS and CDR2 as YYNGEE. CDR3 DNA sequence: TGTGCCAGCAGCGCGTCGGGGGGGAGCTCCTACAATGAGCAGTTCTTC. It yields the protein CASSASGGSSYNEQFF.

This clonotype was counted between two and nine times. This chain links TRBV7-2 with TRBJ2-5; the D is unclear. V lost 3 bases and J 1 base, leaving 9 bases between the germline ends. Germline CDR1 SGHTA, CDR2 FQGNSA. This CDR3 is 14 amino acids long. CDR3: CASSLMQLQETQYF. In DNA, the CDR3 is TGTGCCAGCAGCTTGATGCAGCTCCAAGAGACCCAGTACTTC.

In the case of this clonotype: One junction end does not reproduce the germline sequence, and a read error may be involved. The rearrangement joins TRBV12-3 or TRBV12-4 to TRBJ2-1; 12 nucleotides agree with TRBD1. The CDR3 runs to 15 residues. The CDR3 here is CASSAAGTGGGERFF. As DNA, the CDR3 is TGTGCCAGCAGCGCCGCCGGGACAGGGGGCGGAGAGCGGTTCTTC.

In this sample, this clonotype turned up many times. This chain connects TRBV20-1 to TRBJ2-5; D is uncertain. V was cut by 5 bases and J by 4 bases, with 8 bases left in between. The germline V gene encodes CDR1 DFQATT and CDR2 SNEGSKA (reference sequence). The CDR3 is made up of 11 amino acids. CDR3: CSARHLETQYF. CDR3 DNA: TGCAGTGCTCGCCACTTAGAGACCCAGTACTTC.

In this sample, this clonotype turned up many times. The chain joins TRBV5-1 to TRBJ2-5; 9 bases agree with TRBD2. The CDR3 runs to 14 residues. V trimming: 3 bases; J trimming: 5 bases; junction bases outside the gene matches: 5. Per germline, CDR1 SGHRS and CDR2 YFSETQ. Here the CDR3 DNA reads TGCGCCAGCAGCTCGACTAGCGGTGCGGAGACCCAGTACTTC. Translation gives CASSSTSGAETQYF. The whole variable domain, remainder taken from reference TRBV5-1 and TRBJ2-5, is KAGVTQTPRYLIKTRGQQVTLSCSPISGHRSVSWYQQTPGQGLQFLFEYFSETQRNKGNFPGRFSGRQFSNSRSEMNVSTLELGDSALYLCASSSTSGAETQYFGPGTRLLVL.

This clonotype has only a few counts. The CDR3 region is CASSLDRLGSLDTGELFF. As DNA, the CDR3 is TGTGCCAGCAGCTTAGATCGGCTGGGCAGTCTCGACACCGGGGAGCTGTTTTTT. This sequence joins TRBV11-3 and TRBJ2-2; no clear D. Trimming shortened V by 0 bases and J by 3 bases, and 17 bases separated the two germline ends. From germline, CDR1 is SGHNT and CDR2 YENEEA. The CDR3 extends over 18 amino acids.

This clonotype appeared many times. The chain joins TRBV18 to TRBJ2-3; 9 bases are shared with TRBD1. Trimming took 5 bases from V and 6 from J; bases not matched to a gene: 0. This CDR3 is built from 12 residues. The germline V gene has CDR1 KGHSH and CDR2 LQKENI. This chain's CDR3 is CASSTGGDTQYF. The CDR3, as DNA: TGTGCCAGCTCAACAGGGGGCGATACGCAGTATTTT.

This clonotype was recorded a few times. The CDR3 DNA sequence: TGCGCCAGCAGCTTGGGGACGGCCTCAGGGAACGAGCAGTACTTC. Its translation: CASSLGTASGNEQYF. The V and J genes are TRBV5-1 and TRBJ2-7; possible D gene TRBD1, 5 bases. Germline assignment: CDR1 SGHRS and CDR2 YFSETQ. V was clipped by 0 bases and J by 5 bases, with 15 bases between them. CDR3 length: 15 residues.

This clonotype showed up just a few times. The chain has TRBV20-1 and TRBJ1-1; weak D call: TRBD1 (6 bases). Germline V gives CDR1 DFQATT, CDR2 SNEGSKA (reference sequence). Deletions cut 1 base from V and 7 bases from J, with 16 bases between. The CDR3 length is 14 residues. Here the CDR3 reads CSARVGGTGNEAFF. In DNA, the CDR3 is TGCAGTGCTAGAGTGGGGGGTACAGGGAATGAAGCTTTCTTT.

The sample holds many counts of this clonotype. The chain links TRBV7-3 to TRBJ2-5; no clear D. Germline CDR1 SGHTA, CDR2 FQGTGA. The germline V and J ends were trimmed by 3 bases and 4 bases, with 9 bases remaining between them. This CDR3 is built from 13 residues. Written as DNA, the CDR3 is TGTGCCAGCAGCTTGGAGCTCCTAGAGACCCAGTACTTC. It yields the protein CASSLELLETQYF.

This clonotype was counted a few times. The chain is built from TRBV7-2 and TRBJ2-3; D is possibly TRBD2 (6 bases). The CDR3 covers 14 residues. Trimming took 5 bases from V and 5 from J, leaving 14 bases between them. The germline V gene encodes CDR1 SGHTA and CDR2 FQGNSA. The CDR3 DNA reads as TGTGCCAGCAGCCGCACTAGCTCGGGAGATACGCAGTATTTT. It codes for CASSRTSSGDTQYF.

The chain joins TRBV12-3 or TRBV12-4 to TRBJ2-3; D might be TRBD1 (5 bases). The V gene lost 7 bases and the J gene lost 0 bases, with 14 bases spanning the gap. The CDR3 has 15 amino acids. CDR3 sequence (DNA): TGTGCCAGCAATTCAAGGGGTGGTAGCACAGATACGCAGTATTTT. Translation: CASNSRGGSTDTQYF.

This clonotype came up a few times. The chain has TRBV27 and TRBJ1-1; 8 bases fit TRBD1. Germline V gene lookup returns CDR1 MNHEY and CDR2 SMNVEV (reference sequence). The J segment lost 4 bases and the V segment lost 4 bases, leaving 5 bases of the junction unmatched. CDR3 length equals 14 residues. CDR3 protein: CASSWTGWRTEAFF. The DNA of the CDR3 is TGTGCCAGCAGTTGGACAGGGTGGCGCACTGAAGCTTTCTTT.

This clonotype was recorded a few times. The CDR3 sequence is CASSLGTGTSGRPKNEQFF. The CDR3 DNA reads TGTGCCAGCAGCTTAGGGACCGGGACTAGCGGGCGCCCCAAAAATGAGCAGTTCTTC. The rearrangement links TRBV7-2 to TRBJ2-1; 12 bases fit TRBD2. The CDR3 has 19 residues. The V gene end was trimmed by 1 base and the J gene end by 7 bases; junction bases not matched to a gene: 14. Germline CDR1 SGHTA, CDR2 FQGNSA.

The table lists this clonotype with a few counts. The V gene is TRBV5-1, the J gene TRBJ2-5, with a tentative D call TRBD1 (5 bases). The V end was cut by 2 bases, the J end by 2 bases, with 10 bases between. Germline assignment: CDR1 SGHRS and CDR2 YFSETQ. This CDR3 spans 14 amino acids. The CDR3 DNA sequence: TGCGCCAGCAGCTTAAGACAGTTTCAAGAGACCCAGTACTTC. Translating it yields CASSLRQFQETQYF.

This clonotype has a handful of counts. V gene TRBV4-3 combines with J gene TRBJ1-1; 11 positions agree with TRBD1. V shed 3 bases and J 2 bases; nucleotides not matched to a gene: 2. From germline, CDR1 is LGHNA and CDR2 YSLEER. CDR3 length: 15 amino acids. This CDR3 reads CASSHRTGGNTEAFF. CDR3 in DNA: TGCGCCAGCAGCCACCGGACAGGGGGCAACACTGAAGCTTTCTTT.